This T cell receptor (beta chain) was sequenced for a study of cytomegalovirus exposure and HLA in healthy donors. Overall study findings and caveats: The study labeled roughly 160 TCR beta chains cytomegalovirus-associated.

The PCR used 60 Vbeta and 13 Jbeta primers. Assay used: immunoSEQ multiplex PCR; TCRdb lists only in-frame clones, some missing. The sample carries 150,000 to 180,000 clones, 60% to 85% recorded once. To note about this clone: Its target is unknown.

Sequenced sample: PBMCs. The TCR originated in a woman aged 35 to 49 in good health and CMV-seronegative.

In nucleotides, the CDR3 is TGTGCCAGCAGAGGGGGCGCCGCTGAAAAACTGTTTTTT. Its protein product is CASRGGAAEKLFF. The chain employs TRBV6-6 and TRBJ1-4; 7 nucleotides align to TRBD1. Germline V gene lookup returns CDR1 MNHNY and CDR2 SVGAGI (reference sequence). V lost 6 bases and J lost 7; bases outside the gene matches: 5. CDR3 size: 13 residues.